This TCR beta chain was captured in a study of CD8+CD57+ T cells in acquired aplastic anemia. Study at large: An average of roughly 3 ug of DNA was obtained from sorted CD4+ and CD8+ cells. Whole-study results and caveats: There were approximately 27 CD8+ CDR3 sequences that occurred in both patients and controls. Patients did not significantly differ from controls in CD8+ Simpson's diversity.

Genomic DNA, the template, was used for profiling of the TCR beta VDJ and CDR3. TCRdb processed the reads anew with MiXCR; each CDR3 protein has one entry. The sample yields roughly 420,000 distinct CDR3 sequences, 55% to 75% seen once. A note on this clonotype: The antigen is not known. An end of the junction does not agree with germline; a read error may underlie this.

The CDR3 totals 15 residues. Germline V CDR1 and CDR2: SGHRS, YFSETQ. The specimen sequenced was sorted CD4+, CD8+, or CD8+CD57+ T cells (not recorded which) from PBMCs. The chain couples TRBV5-1 to TRBJ1-6; D is perhaps TRBD1 (5 bases). The sequence was collected from a human donor in good health, serving as a control. CDR3 DNA: TGTGCCAGCAGCCCGTCGGGACGGATCAATTCACCCCTCCACTTT. Amino acids: CASSPSGRINSPLHF.